This T cell receptor beta chain originates from a study of cytomegalovirus exposure and HLA in healthy donors. Overall study: As an earlier analysis found, 150 million to 200 million T cells yielded approximately 110 million unique TCR beta sequences. Study-level findings and limits: TCR beta V- and J-gene trimming was later associated with a missense DCLRE1C variant. A previous analysis found most TCR beta V segments productive roughly 90% or roughly 30% of the time.

The PCR was carried out with 60 Vbeta primers and 13 Jbeta primers. Libraries were prepared by immunoSEQ multiplex PCR; TCRdb keeps only in-frame clonotypes and omits some of them. Here the sample spans around 120,000 clones, around 76% being singletons. With 1 base clipped from V and 3 bases from J, the junction kept 2 bases outside the gene matches. The CDR3 has 15 amino acids. Germline-derived CDR1 and CDR2 are SGHTA and FQGNSA. To note about this clone: Antigen specificity is unknown. The sample carries other DNA sequences with the same CDR3.

The rearrangement links TRBV7-2 to TRBJ2-2; 7 nucleotides line up with TRBD1. The source is a man between 60 and 75 years old in good health and CMV-seropositive. Sequencing used PBMCs. The CDR3 DNA sequence: TGTGCCAGCAGCTTAGGAGACAGGGACACCGGGGAGCTGTTTTTT. It is translated as CASSLGDRDTGELFF.